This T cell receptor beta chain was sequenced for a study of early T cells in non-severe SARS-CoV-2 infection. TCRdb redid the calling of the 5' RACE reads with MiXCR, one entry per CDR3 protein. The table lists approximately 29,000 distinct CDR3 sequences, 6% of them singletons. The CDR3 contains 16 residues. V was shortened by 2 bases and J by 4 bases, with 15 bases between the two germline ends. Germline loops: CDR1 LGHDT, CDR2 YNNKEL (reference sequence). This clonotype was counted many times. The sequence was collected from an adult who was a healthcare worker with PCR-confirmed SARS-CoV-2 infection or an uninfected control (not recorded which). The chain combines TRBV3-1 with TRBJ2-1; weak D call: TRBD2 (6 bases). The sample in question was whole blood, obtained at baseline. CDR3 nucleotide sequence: TGTGCCAGCAGCCAACAGGATGGCGGGGCGTACAATGAGCAGTTCTTC. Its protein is CASSQQDGGAYNEQFF.